This T cell receptor (beta chain) was sequenced for a study of shared clonotypes between healthy human individuals. General study findings and limits: As a rule, naive subsets had a larger estimated richness than memory subsets.

As concerns this clone: Its specificity is not known.

Clones were read by immunoSEQ multiplex PCR, and TCRdb kept only the in-frame ones, dropping some. Here the sample spans some 630,000 clones, approximately 75% being singletons. The receptor's source is a woman aged 25 to 39 in good health. Sequencing was performed on memory CD4+ T cells sorted from blood. As for subset: CD45RA-negative fraction.

CDR3 amino acids: CASSQVGTTANYGYTF. CDR3 nucleotide sequence: TGTGCCAGCAGCCAAGTTGGGACAACAGCTAACTATGGCTACACCTTC. J is TRBJ1-2 and V is TRBV4-2; TRBD1 is a possible D gene (6 bases). Germline V gene sequence: CDR1 LGHNA, CDR2 YNFKEQ. Trimming pared 1 base from V and 0 bases from J, leaving 12 bases between. This CDR3 region has 16 residues.